This passage covers 26 T cell receptor beta chains from one sample sequenced in a study of graft-versus-host responses after intestinal transplantation. TCRdb's table, derived via immunoSEQ multiplex PCR, lists solely in-frame clones and lacks some. The sample lists roughly 120,000 clones, roughly 95% seen once, with 3% to 4% in the top ten. No cognate antigen is known for these TCRs. The specimen was unstimulated CD8+ T cells sorted from spleen or lymph node cells, collected before intestinal transplant. Source of these receptors: a human donor who received an intestinal transplant.

The chain is built from TRBV6-5 and TRBJ1-6; D is unresolved. Germline values: CDR1 MNHEY, CDR2 SVGAGI. V was shortened by 6 bases and J by 9 bases, with 12 bases between the two germline ends. The CDR3 sequence is 13 residues long. The CDR3 coding sequence is TGTGCCAGCAGCCTTGTCACGCGTTCACCCCTCCACTTT. Protein sequence: CASSLVTRSPLHF.

The chain couples TRBV19 to TRBJ2-1; 8 nucleotides align to TRBD2. This CDR3 comprises 15 residues. CDR1 is LNHDA and CDR2 is SQIVND in the germline V gene (reference sequence). V gave up 3 bases and J gave up 0 bases; unmatched junction bases: 1. CDR3: CASSIGTSSYNEQFF. The CDR3, as DNA: TGTGCCAGTAGTATCGGGACTAGCTCCTACAATGAGCAGTTCTTC.

The rearrangement joins TRBV19 to TRBJ2-5; D is possibly TRBD1 or TRBD2 (6 bases each). The J call may be in error: the DNA end matches TRBJ2-7 better. This CDR3 has 15 residues. CDR1 is LNHDA and CDR2 is SQIVND in the germline V gene (reference sequence). CDR3 nucleotide sequence: TGTGCCAGTAGAACAACCGACGGGGGCGCCTACGAGCAGTACTTC. Translation gives CASRTTDGGAYEQYF.

The V call is TRBV4-1, the J call TRBJ1-2; 9 nucleotides line up with TRBD1. The J segment lost 5 bases and the V segment lost 4 bases, leaving 11 bases of the junction unmatched. CDR3 length equals 16 residues. Germline V gives CDR1 MGHRA, CDR2 YSYEKL. CDR3 sequence (DNA): TGCGCCAGCAGCCTAAGCTCCGGACAGGGGTTATATGGCTACACCTTC. Its translation: CASSLSSGQGLYGYTF.

The chain carries TRBV25-1 and TRBJ1-1, with D maybe TRBD1 (5 bases). From germline, CDR1 is MGHDK and CDR2 SYGVNS. V was pared by 2 bases and J by 1 base, with 8 bases between. The CDR3 is 14 residues long. CDR3 bases: TGTGCCAGCAGTGAAGAGGACACGAACACTGAAGCTTTCTTT. The encoded protein is CASSEEDTNTEAFF.

The gene calls are TRBV5-1 and TRBJ2-7, with 7 positions matching TRBD1. CDR3 length equals 15 residues. The germline CDR1 and CDR2 sequences are SGHRS and YFSETQ. J lost 5 bases, V lost 5 bases, and 13 bases had no gene match. CDR3 DNA: TGCGCCAGCAGGTTTCTCCGGGACAGTAACCACGAGCAGTACTTC. It specifies CASRFLRDSNHEQYF.

The chain uses TRBV19 and TRBJ2-3; 8 bases are shared with TRBD2. Looked up from germline, CDR1 is LNHDA and CDR2 is SQIVND (reference sequence). Trimming took 6 bases from V and 0 from J; bases not matched to a gene: 2. The CDR3 is 14 residues long. CDR3 in amino acids: CASSQRESTDTQYF. CDR3 DNA: TGTGCCAGTAGCCAGCGGGAGAGCACAGATACGCAGTATTTT.

The V call is TRBV14, the J call TRBJ2-2, with 9 bases aligning to TRBD1. The J segment lost 3 bases and the V segment lost 4 bases, leaving 9 bases of the junction unmatched. Germline V gene sequence: CDR1 SGHDN, CDR2 FVKESK. This CDR3 spans 17 amino acids. The CDR3 is CASSPDRGIVDTGELFF. CDR3 DNA: TGTGCCAGCAGCCCGGACAGGGGTATTGTCGACACCGGGGAGCTGTTTTTT. Using reference TRBV14 and TRBJ2-2 for the parts outside the CDR3, the full variable domain is EAGVTQFPSHSVIEKGQTVTLRCDPISGHDNLYWYRRVMGKEIKFLLHFVKESKQDESGMPNNRFLAERTGGTYSTLKVQPAELEDSGVYFCASSPDRGIVDTGELFFGEGSRLTVL.

The gene calls are TRBV27 and TRBJ1-1; D gene ambiguous. CDR1 is MNHEY, CDR2 SMNVEV, per germline (reference sequence). The CDR3 is made up of 13 amino acids. The V end lost 0 bases, the J end lost 7 bases, and 9 bases lay between the germline ends. CDR3 amino acids: CASSLSAAVEAFF. CDR3 nucleotide sequence: TGTGCCAGCAGTTTATCTGCAGCTGTTGAAGCTTTCTTT.

CDR3 DNA: TGTGCCATCCGGAGGGGGGCGAGAAGCACCGGGGAGCTGTTTTTT. It specifies CAIRRGARSTGELFF. The V and J genes are TRBV28 and TRBJ2-2; D possibly matches TRBD1 or TRBD2 (6 bases each). The V end was cut by 10 bases, the J end by 4 bases, with 19 bases between. The CDR3 length is 15 residues. Per germline, CDR1 MDHEN and CDR2 SYDVKM.

The V and J genes are TRBV28 and TRBJ2-1; 8 bases fit TRBD1. J was trimmed by 0 bases and V by 4 bases; bases with no gene match: 5. CDR1 is MDHEN and CDR2 is SYDVKM in the germline V gene. This CDR3 is built from 16 residues. The CDR3 protein is CASSSYRGSSYNEQFF. The CDR3 DNA is TGTGCCAGCAGTTCATACAGGGGGAGCTCCTACAATGAGCAGTTCTTC. The whole variable domain, remainder taken from reference TRBV28 and TRBJ2-1, is DVKVTQSSRYLVKRTGEKVFLECVQDMDHENMFWYRQDPGLGLRLIYFSYDVKMKEKGDIPEGYSVSREKKERFSLILESASTNQTSMYLCASSSYRGSSYNEQFFGPGTRLTVL.

This sequence joins TRBV5-6 and TRBJ2-7; D not certain. Per the germline V gene, CDR1 is SGHDT and CDR2 is YYEEEE. This CDR3 spans 12 amino acids. Trimming shortened V by 2 bases and J by 6 bases, and 9 bases separated the two germline ends. CDR3 nucleotides: TGTGCCAGCAGCTTACTGGGCGGCGAGCAGTACTTC. Translating gives CASSLLGGEQYF.

The V gene is TRBV19, the J gene TRBJ1-3; D uncertain. V lost 3 bases and J lost 0, with 9 bases in between. CDR3 length equals 15 residues. Germline assignment: CDR1 LNHDA and CDR2 SQIVND (reference sequence). The CDR3 loop is CASSIAESSGNTIYF. The CDR3 bases are TGTGCCAGTAGTATTGCCGAATCCTCTGGAAACACCATATATTTT.

V is TRBV6-5 and J is TRBJ2-5; D remains ambiguous. In germline, CDR1 is MNHEY, CDR2 SVGAGI. The V and J ends lost 6 bases and 2 bases respectively, with 13 bases between them. This CDR3 contains 14 residues. Here the CDR3 DNA reads TGTGCCAGCAGAGCCGGGTTCGGACAAGAGACCCAGTACTTC. It translates to CASRAGFGQETQYF.

For the CDR3, the DNA is TGTGCCAGCAGTCCCCGGGGCCGGGACGAGCAGTACTTC. Its translation is CASSPRGRDEQYF. The rearrangement uses TRBV28 and TRBJ2-7; D could derive from TRBD1 or TRBD2 (5 bases each). V was clipped by 5 bases and J by 5 bases, with 13 bases between them. This CDR3 is 13 amino acids long. Germline V gene data show CDR1 as MDHEN and CDR2 as SYDVKM.

This clone was recorded only once. This chain uses TRBV6-6 with TRBJ1-5; D might be TRBD1 (5 bases). The V end lost 3 bases, the J end lost 4 bases, and 7 bases lay between the germline ends. The germline CDR1 and CDR2 sequences are MNHNY and SVGAGI (reference sequence). CDR3 length: 13 amino acids. The CDR3 protein is CASSYGGNQPQHF. The CDR3 DNA reads as TGTGCCAGCAGTTATGGGGGGAATCAGCCCCAGCATTTT.

The chain couples TRBV15 to TRBJ2-5; D may be TRBD1 (5 bases). The CDR3 has 14 residues. Trimming pared 5 bases from V and 0 bases from J, leaving 10 bases between. Germline CDR1 reads LNHNV; CDR2 reads YYDKDF (reference sequence). CDR3: CATSLGQDQETQYF. The CDR3 DNA reads as TGTGCCACCAGCTTAGGACAAGACCAAGAGACCCAGTACTTC.

The chain employs TRBV7-9 and TRBJ2-1; D perhaps matches TRBD1 (5 bases). The germline CDR1 and CDR2 sequences are SEHNR and FQNEAQ (reference sequence). The V end lost 5 bases, the J end lost 3 bases, and 8 bases lay between the germline ends. The CDR3 loop spans 13 amino acids. The CDR3 protein is CASSPQGYNEQFF. In DNA, the CDR3 is TGTGCCAGCAGCCCCCAGGGCTACAATGAGCAGTTCTTC.

The chain has TRBV9 and TRBJ1-1, with a tentative D call TRBD1 (5 bases). The CDR3 has 13 amino acids. The germline V gene encodes CDR1 SGDLS and CDR2 YYNGEE. V lost 7 bases to trimming and J lost 1 base, with 11 bases between them. The CDR3, as DNA: TGTGCCAGCGGGACCGGGGGGAACACTGAAGCTTTCTTT. Its translation is CASGTGGNTEAFF.

The chain couples TRBV6-5 to TRBJ1-2; D is ambiguous. The germline gives CDR1 MNHEY, CDR2 SVGAGI. This CDR3 has 13 amino acids. V lost 3 bases to trimming and J lost 6 bases, with 11 bases between them. CDR3 in amino acids: CASSYSGSNGYTF. DNA of the CDR3: TGTGCCAGCAGTTATTCAGGAAGTAATGGCTACACCTTC.

V and J are TRBV4-2 and TRBJ1-5; D is ambiguous. The V gene's germline CDR1 is LGHNA and CDR2 YNFKEQ. Trimming left V 0 bases short and J 5 bases short, with 14 bases between. This CDR3 spans 16 amino acids. CDR3 sequence: CASSQEAWSLDQPQHF. CDR3 DNA sequence: TGTGCCAGCAGCCAAGAAGCTTGGAGTTTGGATCAGCCCCAGCATTTT.

V gene TRBV9 combines with J gene TRBJ2-5, with 8 bases lining up with TRBD2. The CDR3 runs to 15 residues. CDR1 is SGDLS, CDR2 YYNGEE, per germline. V dropped 3 bases and J dropped 5; count of bases not matched to a gene: 9. This chain's CDR3 is CASSGEGLVVETQYF. Here the CDR3 DNA reads TGTGCCAGCAGCGGAGAGGGACTAGTGGTCGAGACCCAGTACTTC.

The chain uses TRBV27 and TRBJ1-2; TRBD1 is a possible D gene (6 bases). Germline V gene sequence: CDR1 MNHEY, CDR2 SMNVEV (reference sequence). The CDR3 is 15 amino acids. The V end was cut by 4 bases, the J end by 5 bases, with 17 bases between. The CDR3: CASSSKTGFPYGYTF. The CDR3 nucleotides read TGTGCCAGCAGTTCCAAAACAGGGTTCCCTTATGGCTACACCTTC.

Here the CDR3 reads CASSQESGRVYGYTF. CDR3 nucleotide sequence: TGCGCCAGCAGCCAAGAATCCGGCAGGGTTTATGGCTACACCTTC. The rearrangement joins TRBV4-1 to TRBJ1-2; perhaps TRBD1 as D (5 bases). CDR3 length equals 15 residues. Trimming cost V 0 bases and J 5 bases, with 13 bases left between them. Per germline, CDR1 MGHRA and CDR2 YSYEKL.

V is TRBV27 and J is TRBJ1-5; D unclear. Trimming removed 3 bases from V and 4 bases from J, with 7 bases in between. CDR1 is MNHEY, CDR2 SMNVEV, per germline (reference sequence). The CDR3 length is 13 residues. CDR3 in DNA: TGTGCCAGCAGTTTCGGACGGAATCAGCCCCAGCATTTT. Protein sequence: CASSFGRNQPQHF.

The CDR3 region is CASRSGGSDNEQFF. The CDR3 DNA is TGTGCCAGCAGGTCGGGTGGTAGCGACAATGAGCAGTTCTTC. The chain is built from TRBV6-1 and TRBJ2-1; a weak D match, TRBD2 (5 bases). CDR3 length equals 14 residues. V was shortened by 6 bases and J by 5 bases, with 14 bases between the two germline ends. Germline CDR1 reads MNHNS; CDR2 reads SASEGT.